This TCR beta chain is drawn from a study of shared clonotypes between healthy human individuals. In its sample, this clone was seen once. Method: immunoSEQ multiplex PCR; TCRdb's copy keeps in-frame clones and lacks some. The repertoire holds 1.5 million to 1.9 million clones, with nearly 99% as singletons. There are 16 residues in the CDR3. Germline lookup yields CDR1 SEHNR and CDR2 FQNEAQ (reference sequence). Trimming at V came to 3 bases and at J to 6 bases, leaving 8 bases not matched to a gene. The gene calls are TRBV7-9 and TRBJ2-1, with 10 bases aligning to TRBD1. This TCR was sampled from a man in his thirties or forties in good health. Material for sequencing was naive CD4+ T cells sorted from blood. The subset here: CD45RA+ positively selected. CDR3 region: CASSLAGTGASNEQFF. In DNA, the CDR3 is TGTGCCAGCAGCTTGGCCGGGACAGGGGCAAGCAATGAGCAGTTCTTC.